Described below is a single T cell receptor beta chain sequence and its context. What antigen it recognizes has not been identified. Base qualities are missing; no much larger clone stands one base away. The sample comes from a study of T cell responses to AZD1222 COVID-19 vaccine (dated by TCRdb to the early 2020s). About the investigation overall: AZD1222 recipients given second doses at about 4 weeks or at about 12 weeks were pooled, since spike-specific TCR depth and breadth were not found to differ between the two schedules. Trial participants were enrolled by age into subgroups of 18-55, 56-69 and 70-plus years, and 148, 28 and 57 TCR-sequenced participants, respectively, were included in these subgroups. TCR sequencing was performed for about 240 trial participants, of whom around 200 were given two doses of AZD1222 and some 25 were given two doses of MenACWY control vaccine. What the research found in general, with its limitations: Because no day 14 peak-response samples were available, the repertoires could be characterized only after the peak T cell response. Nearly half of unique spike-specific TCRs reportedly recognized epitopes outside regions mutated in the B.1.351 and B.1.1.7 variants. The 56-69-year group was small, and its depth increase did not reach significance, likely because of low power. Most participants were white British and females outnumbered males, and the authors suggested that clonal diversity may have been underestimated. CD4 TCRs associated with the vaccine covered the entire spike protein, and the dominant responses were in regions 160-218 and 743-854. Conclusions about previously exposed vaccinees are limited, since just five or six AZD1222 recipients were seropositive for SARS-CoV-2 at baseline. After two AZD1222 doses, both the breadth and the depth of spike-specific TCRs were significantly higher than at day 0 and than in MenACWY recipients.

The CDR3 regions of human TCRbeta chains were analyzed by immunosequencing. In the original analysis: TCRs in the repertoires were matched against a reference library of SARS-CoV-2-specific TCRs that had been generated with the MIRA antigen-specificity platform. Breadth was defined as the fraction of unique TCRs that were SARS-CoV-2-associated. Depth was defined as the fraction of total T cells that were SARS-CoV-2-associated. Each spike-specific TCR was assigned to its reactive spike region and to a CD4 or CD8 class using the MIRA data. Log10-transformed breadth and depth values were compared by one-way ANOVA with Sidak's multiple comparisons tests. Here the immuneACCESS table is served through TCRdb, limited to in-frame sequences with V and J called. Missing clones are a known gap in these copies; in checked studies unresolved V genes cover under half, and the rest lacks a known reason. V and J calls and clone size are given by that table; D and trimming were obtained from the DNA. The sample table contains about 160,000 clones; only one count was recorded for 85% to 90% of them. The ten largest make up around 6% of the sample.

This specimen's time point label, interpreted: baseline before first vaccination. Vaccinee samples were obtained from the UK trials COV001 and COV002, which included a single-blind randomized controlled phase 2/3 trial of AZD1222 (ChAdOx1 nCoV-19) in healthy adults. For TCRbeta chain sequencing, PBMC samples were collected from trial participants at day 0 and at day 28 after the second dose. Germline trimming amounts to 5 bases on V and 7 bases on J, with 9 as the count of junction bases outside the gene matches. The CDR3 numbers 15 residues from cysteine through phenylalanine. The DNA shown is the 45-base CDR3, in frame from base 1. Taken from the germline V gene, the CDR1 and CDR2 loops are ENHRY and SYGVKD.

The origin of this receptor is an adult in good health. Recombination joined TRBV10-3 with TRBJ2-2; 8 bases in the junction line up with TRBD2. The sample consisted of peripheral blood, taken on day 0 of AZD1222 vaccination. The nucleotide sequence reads TGTGCCATCAGTCCCTCGGGGGGGAAAGGCGGGGAGCTGTTTTTT. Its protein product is CAISPSGGKGGELFF.